Listed below are T cell receptor beta chains from one sample, sequenced in a study of T-cell memory formation after mild COVID-19. From the 5' RACE reads, TCRdb called clonotypes with MiXCR, one entry per CDR3 protein. The sample contains 350,000 to 450,000 distinct CDR3 sequences, 28% of which appear only once. Sequenced input: PBMCs or a T cell subset sorted from them (not recorded which). These receptors all come from an adult woman who had mild COVID-19 (a few samples of this study predate the infection). Cell type and time point are not known. The CDR3 runs from the conserved cysteine through the conserved F or W. The D gene is left open where the match is weak. A clone size is listed for some rows: how often the clone was seen (once, few, many), or a class if it is expanded.

>-|TRBD1|TRBV6-5|TRBJ2-6
CASRRDSSGANVLTF
TGTGCCAGCAGAAGGGACAGCTCTGGGGCCAACGTCCTGACTTTC
>-|-|TRBV4-1|TRBJ2-3
CASSHHSQTSQATDTQYF
TGCGCCAGCAGCCACCACTCCCAGACTAGTCAAGCCACAGATACGCAGTATTTT
>-|TRBD1|TRBV4-1|TRBJ1-4
CASSHPRGTGGEKLFF
TGCGCCAGCAGCCACCCACGCGGGACAGGTGGTGAAAAACTGTTTTTT
>-|TRBD1|TRBV27|TRBJ2-7
CASSPNLGQVGRDEQYF
TGTGCCAGCAGTCCGAACCTCGGACAGGTCGGCAGGGACGAGCAGTACTTC
>few|-|TRBV23-1|TRBJ1-1
CASSQGTGGRGAFF
TGCGCCAGCAGTCAAGGGACCGGGGGTCGGGGAGCTTTCTTT
>few|TRBD1|TRBV5-1|TRBJ2-7
CASSLGQSLAYEQYF
TGCGCCAGCAGCCTGGGACAGTCTTTAGCCTACGAGCAGTACTTC
>few|TRBD2|TRBV12-3/TRBV12-4|TRBJ2-1
CASSPRASGRGSEQFF
TGTGCCAGCAGTCCACGGGCTAGCGGGAGGGGTAGTGAGCAGTTCTTC
>few|TRBD2|TRBV20-1|TRBJ2-5
CSARGGAGGLQETQYF
TGCAGTGCTAGAGGGGGAGCGGGGGGGCTCCAAGAGACCCAGTACTTC
>-|TRBD1|TRBV4-1|TRBJ2-2
CASSRRDRGPPNTGELFF
TGCGCCAGCAGCCGCCGGGACAGGGGCCCTCCTAACACCGGGGAGCTGTTTTTT
>-|TRBD2|TRBV29-1|TRBJ2-3
CSVGVRGDPPDTQYF
TGCAGCGTTGGTGTGCGGGGGGACCCCCCAGATACGCAGTATTTT
>few|TRBD1|TRBV5-1|TRBJ1-1
CASSLTRQGPLEAFF
TGCGCCAGCAGCTTAACGCGACAGGGGCCTTTGGAAGCTTTCTTT
>-|-|TRBV2|TRBJ2-4
CASEREAKNIQYF
TGTGCCAGCGAAAGGGAAGCCAAAAACATTCAGTACTTC
>few|TRBD1|TRBV20-1|TRBJ2-7
CSPSVQGAALGEQYF
TGCAGTCCCAGCGTACAGGGGGCGGCTCTGGGCGAGCAGTACTTC
>-|-|TRBV12-3/TRBV12-4|TRBJ1-5
CASSPGRGGDQPQHF
TGTGCCAGCAGCCCGGGACGCGGAGGGGATCAGCCCCAGCATTTT
>-|-|TRBV7-9|TRBJ2-3
CASSPSRAYTDTQYF
TGTGCCAGCAGCCCAAGCAGGGCCTACACAGATACGCAGTATTTT
>few|-|TRBV6-2/TRBV6-3|TRBJ2-3
CASRREGLTDTQYF
TGTGCCAGCAGGAGAGAGGGCCTCACAGATACGCAGTATTTT
>-|-|TRBV27|TRBJ1-5
CASSLEGRGNQPQHF
TGTGCCAGCAGTTTAGAGGGCAGAGGGAATCAGCCCCAGCATTTT
>few|-|TRBV4-2|TRBJ2-7
CASSQESAISSYEQYF
TGTGCCAGCAGCCAAGAGTCAGCCATCAGCTCCTACGAGCAGTACTTC
>once|-|TRBV12-3/TRBV12-4|TRBJ1-2
CASSGDHGYTF
TGTGCCAGCAGCGGGGACCACGGCTACACCTTC
>few|-|TRBV7-9|TRBJ1-2
CASSLEAGHGYTF
TGTGCCAGCAGCTTAGAAGCAGGGCATGGCTACACCTTC
>-|-|TRBV4-1|TRBJ2-5
CASSHLRGQETQYF
TGCGCCAGCAGCCACTTACGGGGGCAAGAGACCCAGTACTTC
>-|-|TRBV25-1|TRBJ2-7
CASSEAGRSYEQYF
TGTGCCAGCAGTGAGGCAGGGCGCTCCTACGAGCAGTACTTC
>few|-|TRBV7-9|TRBJ1-3
CASSSSWQGDGNTIYF
TGTGCCAGCAGCTCTAGTTGGCAGGGTGATGGAAACACCATATATTTT
>few|-|TRBV29-1|TRBJ1-1
CSALRQNTEAFF
TGCAGCGCACTCCGACAGAACACTGAAGCTTTCTTT
>few|TRBD1|TRBV7-9|TRBJ1-1
CASRRDRGSASEAFF
TGTGCCAGCAGGCGGGACAGAGGCAGCGCGAGTGAAGCTTTCTTT
>-|TRBD1|TRBV24-1|TRBJ2-1
CATSGGQERYNEQFF
TGTGCCACCAGTGGAGGACAGGAGCGCTACAATGAGCAGTTCTTC
>-|-|TRBV24-1|TRBJ2-1
CATSVVPYNEQFF
TGTGCCACCAGTGTAGTACCCTACAATGAGCAGTTCTTC
>few|-|TRBV27|TRBJ2-7
CASSLLASGMYEQYF
TGTGCCAGCAGTTTATTGGCTAGTGGAATGTACGAGCAGTACTTC
>-|TRBD2|TRBV7-2|TRBJ2-3
CARGLAGKTSTDTQYF
TGTGCCAGGGGACTAGCGGGGAAAACTAGCACAGATACGCAGTATTTT